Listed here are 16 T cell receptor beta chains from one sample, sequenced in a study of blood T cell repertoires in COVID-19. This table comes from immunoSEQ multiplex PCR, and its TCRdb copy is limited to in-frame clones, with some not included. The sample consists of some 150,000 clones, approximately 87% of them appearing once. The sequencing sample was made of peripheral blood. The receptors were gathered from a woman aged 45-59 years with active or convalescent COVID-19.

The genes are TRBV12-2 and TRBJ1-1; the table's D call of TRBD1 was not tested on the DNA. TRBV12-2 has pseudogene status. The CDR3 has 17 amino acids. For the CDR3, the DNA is TGTGCAAGTCGCTTAGGCATCGGACAGGGTTTAGACACTGAAGCTTTCTTT. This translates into CASRLGIGQGLDTEAFF.

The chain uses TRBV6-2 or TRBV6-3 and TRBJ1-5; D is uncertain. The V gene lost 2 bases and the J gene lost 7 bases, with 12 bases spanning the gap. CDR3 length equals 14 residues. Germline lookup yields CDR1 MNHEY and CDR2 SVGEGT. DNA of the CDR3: TGTGCCAGCAGTTACCGGCAGACTATGCAGCCCCAGCATTTT. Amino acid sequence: CASSYRQTMQPQHF.

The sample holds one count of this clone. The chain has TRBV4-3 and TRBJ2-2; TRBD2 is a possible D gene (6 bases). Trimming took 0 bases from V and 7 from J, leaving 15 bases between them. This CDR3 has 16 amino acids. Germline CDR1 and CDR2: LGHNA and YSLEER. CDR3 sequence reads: CASSQDGTFFYGELFF. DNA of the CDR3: TGCGCCAGCAGCCAAGACGGGACTTTTTTTTACGGGGAGCTGTTTTTT.

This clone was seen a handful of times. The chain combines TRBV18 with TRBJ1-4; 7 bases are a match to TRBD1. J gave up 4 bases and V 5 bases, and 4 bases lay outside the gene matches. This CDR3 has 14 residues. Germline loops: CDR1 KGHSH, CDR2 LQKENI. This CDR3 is CASSGDRNNEKLFF. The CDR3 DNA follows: TGTGCCAGCTCAGGGGACAGAAATAATGAAAAACTGTTTTTT.

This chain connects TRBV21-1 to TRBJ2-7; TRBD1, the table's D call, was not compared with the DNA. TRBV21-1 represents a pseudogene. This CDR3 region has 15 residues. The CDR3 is CASSISGPPYFEQYF. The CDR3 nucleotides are TGTGCCAGCAGCATTTCAGGGCCTCCGTATTTTGAGCAGTACTTC.

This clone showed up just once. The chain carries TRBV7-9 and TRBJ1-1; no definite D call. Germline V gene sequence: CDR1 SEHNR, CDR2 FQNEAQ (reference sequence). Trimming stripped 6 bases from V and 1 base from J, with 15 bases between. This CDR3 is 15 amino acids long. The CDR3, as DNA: TGTGCCAGCAGAATCTTTATCGGGGAGAACACTGAAGCTTTCTTT. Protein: CASRIFIGENTEAFF.

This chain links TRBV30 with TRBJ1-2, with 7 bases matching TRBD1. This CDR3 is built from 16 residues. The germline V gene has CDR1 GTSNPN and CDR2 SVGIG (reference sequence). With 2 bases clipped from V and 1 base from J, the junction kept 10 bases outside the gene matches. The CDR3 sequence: CAWSRLTGAFNYGYTF. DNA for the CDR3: TGTGCCTGGAGTAGGTTAACAGGGGCCTTTAACTATGGCTACACCTTC.

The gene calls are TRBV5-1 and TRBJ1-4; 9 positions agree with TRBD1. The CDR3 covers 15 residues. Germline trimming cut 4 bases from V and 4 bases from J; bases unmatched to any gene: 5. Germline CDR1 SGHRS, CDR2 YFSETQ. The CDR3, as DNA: TGCGCCAGCAGCGAACAGGGGGCCCTTAATGAAAAACTGTTTTTT. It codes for CASSEQGALNEKLFF.

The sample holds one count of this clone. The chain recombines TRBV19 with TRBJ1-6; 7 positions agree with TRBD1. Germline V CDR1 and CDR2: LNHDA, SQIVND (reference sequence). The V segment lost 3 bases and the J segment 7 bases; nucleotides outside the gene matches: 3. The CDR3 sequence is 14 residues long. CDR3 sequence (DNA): TGTGCCAGTAGTATTCAGGGGGTGAATTCACCCCTCCACTTT. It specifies CASSIQGVNSPLHF.

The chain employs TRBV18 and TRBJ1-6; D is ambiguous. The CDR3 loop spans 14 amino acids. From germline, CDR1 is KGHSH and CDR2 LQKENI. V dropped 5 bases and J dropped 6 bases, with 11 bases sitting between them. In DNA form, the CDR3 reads TGTGCCAGCTCAGCCGAAAAGAGTAATTCACCCCTCCACTTT. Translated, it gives CASSAEKSNSPLHF.

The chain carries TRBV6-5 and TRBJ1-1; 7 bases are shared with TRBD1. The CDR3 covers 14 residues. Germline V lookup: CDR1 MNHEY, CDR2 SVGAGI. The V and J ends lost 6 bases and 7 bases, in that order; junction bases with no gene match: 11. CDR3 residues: CASRIGQDYFEAFF. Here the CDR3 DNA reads TGTGCCAGCAGAATTGGACAGGACTATTTTGAAGCTTTCTTT.

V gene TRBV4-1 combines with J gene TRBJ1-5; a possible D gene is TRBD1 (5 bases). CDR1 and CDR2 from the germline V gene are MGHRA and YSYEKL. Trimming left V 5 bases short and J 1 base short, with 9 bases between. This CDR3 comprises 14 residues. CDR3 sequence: CASSFQGSNQPQHF. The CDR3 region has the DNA TGCGCCAGCAGCTTCCAGGGCAGCAATCAGCCCCAGCATTTT.

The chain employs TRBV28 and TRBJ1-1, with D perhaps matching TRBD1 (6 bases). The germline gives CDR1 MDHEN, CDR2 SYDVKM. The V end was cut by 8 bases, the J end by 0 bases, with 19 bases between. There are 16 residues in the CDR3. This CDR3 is CASQTPMRGMNTEAFF. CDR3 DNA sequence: TGTGCCAGCCAGACGCCAATGAGGGGGATGAACACTGAAGCTTTCTTT.

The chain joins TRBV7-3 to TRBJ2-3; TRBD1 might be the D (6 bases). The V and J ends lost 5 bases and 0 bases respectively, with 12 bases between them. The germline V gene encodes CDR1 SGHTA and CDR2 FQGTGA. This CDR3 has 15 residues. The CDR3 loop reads CASSPQGPSTDTQYF. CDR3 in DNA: TGTGCCAGCAGCCCACAGGGCCCTAGCACAGATACGCAGTATTTT. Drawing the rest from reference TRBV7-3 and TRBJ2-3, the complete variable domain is GAGVSQTPSNKVTEKGKYVELRCDPISGHTALYWYRQSLGQGPEFLIYFQGTGAADDSGLPNDRFFAVRPEGSVSTLKIQRTERGDSAVYLCASSPQGPSTDTQYFGPGTRLTVL.

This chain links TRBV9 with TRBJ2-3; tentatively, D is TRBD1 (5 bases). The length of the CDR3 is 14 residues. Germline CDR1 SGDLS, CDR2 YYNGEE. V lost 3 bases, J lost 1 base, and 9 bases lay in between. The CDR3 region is CASSGDSRTDTQYF. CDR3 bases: TGTGCCAGCAGCGGAGACAGTCGCACAGATACGCAGTATTTT.

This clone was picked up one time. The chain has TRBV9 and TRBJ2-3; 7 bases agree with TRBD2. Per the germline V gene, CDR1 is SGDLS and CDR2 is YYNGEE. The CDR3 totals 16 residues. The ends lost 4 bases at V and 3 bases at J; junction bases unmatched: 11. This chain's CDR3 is CASSPRQGGRTDTQYF. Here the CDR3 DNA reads TGTGCCAGCAGCCCTCGTCAGGGCGGGAGAACAGATACGCAGTATTTT. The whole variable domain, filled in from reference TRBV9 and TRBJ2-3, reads DSGVTQTPKHLITATGQRVTLRCSPRSGDLSVYWYQQSLDQGLQFLIQYYNGEERAKGNILERFSAQQFPDLHSELNLSSLELGDSALYFCASSPRQGGRTDTQYFGPGTRLTVL.